One and the same sample provided the 11 T cell receptor beta chains below, sequenced in a study of blood T cell repertoires in COVID-19. Repertoires were generated with immunoSEQ multiplex PCR, while TCRdb's copy carries only in-frame clones and drops some. The sample lists under 85,000 clones; roughly 90% were seen once. The material sequenced was peripheral blood. The receptors stem from a man between 65 and 85 years old with acute or convalescent COVID-19.

This clone was recorded only once. The chain has TRBV9 and TRBJ2-7, with TRBD1 matching over 7 bases. Germline V gives CDR1 SGDLS, CDR2 YYNGEE. This CDR3 is 14 amino acids long. The trim removed 4 bases at V and 1 base at J, leaving 5 bases unmatched. The CDR3, as DNA: TGTGCCAGCAGCCCTACAGGGGTTTCCTACGAGCAGTACTTC. Its translation is CASSPTGVSYEQYF.

The chain couples TRBV24-1 to TRBJ2-3; TRBD2 aligns across 9 bases. The CDR3 has 16 amino acids. Germline V lookup: CDR1 KGHDR, CDR2 SFDVKD. The trim removed 5 bases at V and 4 bases at J, leaving 9 bases unmatched. CDR3 loop: CATSALAGMYADTQYF. In DNA, the CDR3 is TGTGCCACCAGTGCCCTAGCGGGGATGTACGCAGATACGCAGTATTTT.

This rearrangement joins TRBV2 to TRBJ1-5, with D maybe TRBD1 (5 bases). V shed 1 base and J shed 2 bases, with 9 bases lying between them. The CDR3 loop spans 15 amino acids. The V gene's germline CDR1 is SNHLY and CDR2 FYNNEI. CDR3 protein: CASSEGKGGNQPQHF. The CDR3 DNA follows: TGTGCCAGCAGTGAAGGTAAAGGGGGCAATCAGCCCCAGCATTTT.

The chain has TRBV10-2 and TRBJ1-5; D unclear. Germline CDR1 reads WSHSY; CDR2 reads SAAADI. The CDR3 sequence is 16 residues long. V gave up 0 bases and J gave up 0 bases, with 9 bases separating them. CDR3 nucleotide sequence: TGCGCCAGCAGTGAGTCGGGCCAGCTTAGCAATCAGCCCCAGCATTTT. It is translated as CASSESGQLSNQPQHF.

The CDR3 coding sequence is TGTGCCAGCAGCTTGAGACTAGAAGAAGGCGAGCAGTACTTC. Translation gives CASSLRLEEGEQYF. The gene calls are TRBV5-4 and TRBJ2-7; D may be TRBD2 (6 bases). CDR3 size: 14 residues. Germline V CDR1 and CDR2: SGHNT, YYREEE (reference sequence). Trimming left V 1 base short and J 6 bases short, with 14 bases between.

The rearrangement links TRBV5-1 to TRBJ2-7; TRBD1 aligns across 7 bases. V trimming: 3 bases; J trimming: 2 bases; junction bases outside the gene matches: 5. From germline, CDR1 is SGHRS and CDR2 YFSETQ. This CDR3 region has 14 residues. CDR3 coding DNA: TGCGCCAGCAGCTACGCAGGACAGGCCTACGAGCAGTACTTC. It specifies CASSYAGQAYEQYF.

The genes are TRBV18 and TRBJ2-2, with a weak D call TRBD2 (5 bases). CDR1 and CDR2 (germline): KGHSH, LQKENI. Trimming took 2 bases from V and 7 from J, leaving 14 bases between them. The CDR3 covers 15 residues. CDR3 nucleotides: TGTGCCAGCTCACCATCCGAATTCGGGGACGGGGAGCTGTTTTTT. As protein: CASSPSEFGDGELFF.

The chain recombines TRBV5-4 with TRBJ2-3, with 8 nucleotides matching TRBD1. J gave up 3 bases and V 3 bases, and 3 bases lay outside the gene matches. The CDR3 is 14 amino acids. Per the germline V gene, CDR1 is SGHNT and CDR2 is YYREEE (reference sequence). For the CDR3, the DNA is TGTGCCAGCAGCTCCAGGGGGCGTACAGATACGCAGTATTTT. Translating gives CASSSRGRTDTQYF.

The chain is built from TRBV9 and TRBJ2-5; the match to TRBD1 covers 8 bases. V lost 3 bases, J lost 4 bases, and 8 bases stayed unmatched. The CDR3 totals 15 residues. CDR1 and CDR2 from the germline V gene are SGDLS and YYNGEE. This CDR3 is CASSALTGTGETQYF. CDR3 coding DNA: TGTGCCAGCAGCGCGCTCACAGGGACAGGAGAGACCCAGTACTTC.

The chain recombines TRBV7-8 with TRBJ2-7; TRBD2 might be the D (5 bases). V lost 4 bases and J 1 base, leaving 14 bases between the germline ends. Germline V gene lookup returns CDR1 SGHVS and CDR2 FQNEAQ. CDR3 length: 15 residues. The CDR3 nucleotides are TGTGCCAGCAGCTCGAGGGCGGAATTATCCTACGAGCAGTACTTC. Translating it yields CASSSRAELSYEQYF.

This clone turned up a few times. This sequence joins TRBV13 and TRBJ2-1; 7 bases align to TRBD2. The ends lost 2 bases at V and 0 bases at J; junction bases unmatched: 13. Germline CDR1 PRHDT, CDR2 FYEKMQ (reference sequence). There are 19 residues in the CDR3. CDR3 region: CASSLPPSTSASSYNEQFF. CDR3 bases: TGTGCCAGCAGCTTACCCCCCTCTACTAGCGCCAGCTCCTACAATGAGCAGTTCTTC.